This TCR beta chain was captured by sequencing in a study of shared clonotypes between healthy human individuals. Across the study: Serving as donors were two women and a few men, whose ages spanned 18 to 49. Each donor contributed plates that comprised three CD4 naive, three CD4 memory, two CD8 naive and one CD8 memory.

In germline, CDR1 is SEHNR, CDR2 FQNEAQ (reference sequence). The CDR3 is 15 amino acids. V shed 0 bases and J 5 bases; nucleotides not matched to a gene: 4. There are a few counts of this clone. Its antigen is not identified. Study-wide results and limits: With a handful of donors compared, 4.5% to 6.5% of naive CD4 clonotypes were shared.

Profiling relied on immunoSEQ multiplex PCR, and the TCRdb table lists in-frame clones only, not all of them. The repertoire holds 800,000 to 950,000 clones, with just over 95% as singletons. The naive CD8 population came from CD45RO-negative cells selected for CCR7, without terminally differentiated effector memory CD45RA+ cells. Sequencing was done on a sample of naive CD8+ T cells sorted from blood. This receptor was identified in a man under 40 in good health. The chain joins TRBV7-9 to TRBJ2-1, with 7 positions matching TRBD1. Here the CDR3 DNA reads TGTGCCAGCAGCTTAGCGCTGGGACAGAACAATGAGCAGTTCTTC. It codes for CASSLALGQNNEQFF. Full variable domain (missing parts from reference TRBV7-9 and TRBJ2-1): DTGVSQNPRHKITKRGQNVTFRCDPISEHNRLYWYRQTLGQGPEFLTYFQNEAQLEKSRLLSDRFSAERPKGSFSTLEIQRTEQGDSAMYLCASSLALGQNNEQFFGPGTRLTVL.